These T cell receptor beta chains were read from a single sample in a study of blood T cell repertoires in COVID-19. Generated by immunoSEQ multiplex PCR, the TCRdb table keeps only in-frame clones and is missing some. The sample includes more than 200,000 clones, just over 85% seen only once; the top ten take 5.5% to 7%. The sequencing input was peripheral blood. The receptors shown here come from an elderly man with acute or convalescent COVID-19. The CDR3 runs from the conserved cysteine through the conserved F or W. The order of the fields is J gene, V gene, CDR3 protein.

TRBJ2-6	TRBV9	CASSEKGAGANVLTF
TRBJ2-7	TRBV4-1	CASSQEPGQGNYEQYF
TRBJ1-1	TRBV5-5	CASSLLTGGTEAFF
TRBJ1-2	TRBV27	CASSLKSPTGAYGYTF
TRBJ1-6	TRBV4-3	CASSQGLLVRSPLHF
TRBJ2-3	TRBV19	CASSRPSADLTDTQYF
TRBJ1-5	TRBV19	CASSPPQGAINQPQHF
TRBJ1-5	TRBV18	CASSPAGNSNQPQHF
TRBJ1-4	TRBV3-1/TRBV3-2	CASSKGGDREEEKLFF
TRBJ2-2	TRBV24-1	CATTSGRNTGELFF
TRBJ2-1	TRBV27	CASSPTPASGKFF
TRBJ2-7	TRBV5-4	CASSLLTSGNYEQYF
TRBJ1-5	TRBV5-5	CASSLTGASNQPQHF
TRBJ1-1	TRBV6-5	CASSSVRDTEAFF
TRBJ2-5	TRBV25-1	CASSEPARSAQYF
TRBJ2-2	TRBV6-6	CASSPPRTRLVTGELFF
TRBJ2-7	TRBV28	CASRRLAGDEQYF
TRBJ1-3	TRBV19	CASKDSLSGNTIYF
TRBJ1-4	TRBV5-1	CASSLSGTGRVEKLFF
TRBJ1-2	TRBV6-5	CASSSPRTGDGYGYTF
TRBJ1-1	TRBV30	CAWSAFRGEAFF
TRBJ1-2	TRBV4-2	CASSQDPTSGRVGNYGYTF
TRBJ2-7	TRBV27	CASRRQGYEQYF
TRBJ1-5	TRBV7-3	CASSSGGNQPQHF
TRBJ2-1	TRBV7-9	CASSAMGLVGNEQFF
TRBJ2-5	TRBV9	CASSVGSGETQYF
TRBJ1-2	TRBV5-1	CASSPTQGYGYTF
TRBJ1-2	TRBV29-1	CSVEGTGGSYGYTF
TRBJ2-7	TRBV28	CASSPPVGGTSYEQYF
TRBJ2-7	TRBV5-1	CASSLETSGRPEQYF
TRBJ1-2	TRBV19	CASSPQGGAGYTF
TRBJ1-2	TRBV19	CASSKGNYGYTF
TRBJ1-5	TRBV6-4	CASRGGYSNQPQHF
TRBJ2-7	TRBV15	CATSPSVQGVTYEQYF
TRBJ2-5	TRBV11-2	CASSFGAAGTQYF
TRBJ2-2	TRBV4-1	CASSQAPALAGGTGELFF
TRBJ1-1	TRBV18	CASSRDRAEPFF
TRBJ1-5	TRBV27	CASSSSGSNNQPQHF
TRBJ2-5	TRBV7-6	CASSRGLNVRETQYF
TRBJ1-2	TRBV6-4	CASSDWGRGNYGYTF
TRBJ1-3	TRBV9	CASSVEAGGSGNTIYF
TRBJ2-1	TRBV30	CAWGGPSGRAQYNEQFF
TRBJ2-7	TRBV5-5	CASSYLAAPYEQYF
TRBJ2-7	TRBV19	CASSKGGQASYEQYF
TRBJ2-3	TRBV7-8	CASSLGATGRQYF
TRBJ2-3	TRBV5-1	CASSLLRSTDTQYF
TRBJ2-6	TRBV28	CASSERQGAAGANVLTF
TRBJ2-3	TRBV5-6	CASRLSVASTDTQYF